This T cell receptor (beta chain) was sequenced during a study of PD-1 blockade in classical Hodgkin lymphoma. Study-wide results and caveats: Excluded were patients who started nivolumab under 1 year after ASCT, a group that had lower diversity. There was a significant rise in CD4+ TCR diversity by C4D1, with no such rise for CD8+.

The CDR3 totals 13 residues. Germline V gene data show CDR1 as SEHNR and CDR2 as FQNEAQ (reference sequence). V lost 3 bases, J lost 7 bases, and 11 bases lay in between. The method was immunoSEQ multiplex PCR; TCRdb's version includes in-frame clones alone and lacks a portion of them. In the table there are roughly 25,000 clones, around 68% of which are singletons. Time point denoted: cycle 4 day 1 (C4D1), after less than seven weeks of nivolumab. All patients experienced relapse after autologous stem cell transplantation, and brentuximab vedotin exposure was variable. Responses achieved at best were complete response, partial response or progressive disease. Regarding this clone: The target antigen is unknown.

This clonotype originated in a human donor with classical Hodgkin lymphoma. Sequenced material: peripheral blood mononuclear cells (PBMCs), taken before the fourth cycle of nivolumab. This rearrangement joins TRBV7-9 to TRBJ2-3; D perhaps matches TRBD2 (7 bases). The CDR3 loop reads CASSLGGLNTQYF. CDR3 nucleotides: TGTGCCAGCAGCTTGGGGGGGCTAAATACGCAGTATTTT.